The entry below describes one T cell receptor beta chain. Making the TCR beta cDNA relied on 5'RACE template switching with UMIs. TCRdb re-called the 5' RACE reads and gives one entry per CDR3 protein, without DNA. The sample spans hundreds of thousands of distinct CDR3 sequences; the ten largest clones claim 4% to 5%. This record belongs to a study of T cells expressing NK-cell markers. Study summary: In sorted CD3+CD56+NKG2C+, CD3+CD56+NKG2C- and CD3+CD56-NKG2C+ T cells, TCR beta repertoires were obtained.

The CDR3 has 16 residues. Germline assignment: CDR1 DFQATT and CDR2 SNEGSKA (reference sequence). The sequence came from a woman between 18 and 75 years old in good health. The sequencing input was blood T cells: a sorted CD56 or NKG2C T cell subset, CD4+ or CD8+ T cells, or bulk PBMC T cells (not recorded which). The gene calls are TRBV20-1 and TRBJ2-7; checking the TCRdb D call of TRBD1 is not possible without DNA. CDR3 in amino acids: CSARVSSGQHIYEQYF.